The 18 T cell receptor beta chains presented below share a single source sample, sequenced in a study of graft-versus-host responses after intestinal transplantation (dated by TCRdb to about 2021). No cognate antigen is known for these TCRs. The library was made by the immunoSEQ multiplex PCR assay. The immuneACCESS repertoire file appears here via TCRdb, limited to in-frame rearrangements. These files lack a portion of the clones; in checked studies, under half of the deficit traces to unresolved V genes, and the cause of the others is not known. The sample table holds around 100,000 clones, of which approximately 84% were seen once. Of the sample, more than 0.75% is held by the ten largest clones. In the paper's terms, the time point label means: cells obtained before transplantation from donor or recipient. Sequencing was performed on unstimulated CD4+ T cells sorted from spleen or lymph node cells, taken before transplant. All receptors come from a human donor who was the organ donor for an intestinal transplant.

V and J are TRBV11-2 and TRBJ1-6; D is unresolved. CDR1 is SGHAT, CDR2 FQNNGV, per germline. V was pared by 0 bases and J by 7 bases, with 13 bases between. The length of the CDR3 is 16 residues. The CDR3 sequence: CASSLDRWVGNSPLHF. In DNA, the CDR3 is TGTGCCAGCAGCTTAGATCGGTGGGTAGGGAATTCACCCCTCCACTTT.

The chain links TRBV7-2 to TRBJ2-7; TRBD1 matches at 9 bases. The CDR3 loop spans 16 amino acids. Germline V CDR1 and CDR2: SGHTA, FQGNSA. After removal of 2 bases from V and 0 bases from J, the junction contained 5 bases not matched to a gene. DNA of the CDR3: TGTGCCAGCAGCTTACCGGGACAGGGCAACTCCTACGAGCAGTACTTC. Protein product: CASSLPGQGNSYEQYF.

This clone was seen a single time. This CDR3 reads CASSSGTVGSPLHF. The CDR3 DNA follows: TGCGCCAGCAGCTCAGGGACAGTTGGTTCACCCCTCCACTTT. V usage is TRBV5-1 and J usage is TRBJ1-6, with 7 bases fitting TRBD1. Germline V gives CDR1 SGHRS, CDR2 YFSETQ. The J segment lost 9 bases and the V segment lost 3 bases, leaving 6 bases of the junction unmatched. CDR3 length: 14 residues.

This sequence joins TRBV5-8 and TRBJ2-4; 7 nucleotides align to TRBD1. With V trimmed by 4 bases and J by 5 bases, 6 bases remained unmatched. The CDR3 has 14 amino acids. Germline V gene sequence: CDR1 SGHTS, CDR2 YDEGEE. The DNA of the CDR3 is TGTGCCAGCAGCCCGGGGACAGATCAAAACATTCAGTACTTC. Translating gives CASSPGTDQNIQYF.

This clone appeared a few times. V and J are TRBV2 and TRBJ2-3; the D gene is possibly TRBD2 (6 bases). Between the trimmed V and J ends, which lost 4 bases and 2 bases, there was a span of 13 bases. Germline CDR1 is SNHLY and CDR2 is FYNNEI. This CDR3 spans 15 amino acids. The CDR3 loop is CASSGSGRPTDTQYF. CDR3 nucleotide sequence: TGTGCCAGCAGTGGTTCCGGGAGACCCACAGATACGCAGTATTTT.

The chain is built from TRBV28 and TRBJ2-1; D could derive from TRBD1 or TRBD2 (7 bases each). Trimming took 6 bases from V and 9 from J, leaving 15 bases between them. The length of the CDR3 is 13 residues. Germline loops: CDR1 MDHEN, CDR2 SYDVKM. Here the CDR3 DNA reads TGTGCCAGCAGAAAACAGGGGAGGGCTGAGCAGTTCTTC. This codes for CASRKQGRAEQFF.

This clone is medium-sized in the sample. CDR3 amino acids: CASSRNRGSPLHF. The DNA for the CDR3 is TGCGCCAGCAGCAGAAACCGGGGTTCACCCCTCCACTTT. The rearrangement links TRBV10-2 to TRBJ1-6; D is unresolved. The CDR3 totals 13 residues. Trimming left V 6 bases short and J 9 bases short, with 12 bases between. In germline, CDR1 is WSHSY, CDR2 SAAADI.

The chain employs TRBV28 and TRBJ2-7; D gene ambiguous. This CDR3 is 14 amino acids long. V was clipped by 2 bases and J by 2 bases, with 10 bases between them. Germline CDR1 and CDR2: MDHEN and SYDVKM. The CDR3 region has the DNA TGTGCCAGCAGTTTAGGATGGATCACCTACGAGCAGTACTTC. Translated, it gives CASSLGWITYEQYF. Looking up the rest from reference TRBV28 and TRBJ2-7 gives the full variable domain: DVKVTQSSRYLVKRTGEKVFLECVQDMDHENMFWYRQDPGLGLRLIYFSYDVKMKEKGDIPEGYSVSREKKERFSLILESASTNQTSMYLCASSLGWITYEQYFGPGTRLTVT.

The V gene is TRBV5-1, the J gene TRBJ2-7; 9 positions agree with TRBD1. V lost 0 bases and J lost 3; bases outside the gene matches: 7. Germline-derived CDR1 and CDR2 are SGHRS and YFSETQ. The CDR3 totals 16 residues. This chain's CDR3 is CASSLVPGQGIYEQYF. CDR3 DNA: TGCGCCAGCAGCTTGGTCCCGGGACAGGGAATCTACGAGCAGTACTTC.

The rearrangement links TRBV11-2 to TRBJ2-1; the D gene could be TRBD1 or TRBD2 (5 bases each). This CDR3 has 14 residues. Germline V gene sequence: CDR1 SGHAT, CDR2 FQNNGV. The V gene lost 7 bases and the J gene lost 2 bases, with 12 bases spanning the gap. The CDR3 DNA sequence: TGTGCCAGCACCCCCGGGACCACCTACAATGAGCAGTTCTTC. This codes for CASTPGTTYNEQFF.

The rearrangement joins TRBV4-1 to TRBJ2-2; no clear D. CDR1 is MGHRA, CDR2 YSYEKL, per germline. V was shortened by 1 base and J by 6 bases, with 18 bases between the two germline ends. The CDR3 covers 17 residues. CDR3 nucleotide sequence: TGCGCCAGCAGCCAAGGTCGTGCGCGTTTAAACCCCGGGGAGCTGTTTTTT. It specifies CASSQGRARLNPGELFF.

The chain employs TRBV21-1 and TRBJ2-7; the D segment call TRBD2 is taken from the table without a DNA check. TRBV21-1 has pseudogene status. This CDR3 has 15 amino acids. CDR3 sequence: CASSKVGERRYEQYF. DNA for the CDR3: TGTGCCAGCAGCAAAGTTGGGGAAAGGAGGTACGAGCAGTACTTC.

The chain links TRBV7-8 to TRBJ1-6; no definite D call. Germline lookup yields CDR1 SGHVS and CDR2 FQNEAQ. CDR3 length equals 15 residues. V lost 5 bases, J lost 7 bases, and 15 bases lay in between. This CDR3 is CASSRLADLNSPLHF. The CDR3 DNA reads TGTGCCAGCAGCCGCCTTGCTGATCTCAATTCACCCCTCCACTTT. The complete variable domain, with remaining parts taken from reference TRBV7-8 and TRBJ1-6, reads GAGVSQSPRYKVAKRGQDVALRCDPISGHVSLFWYQQALGQGPEFLTYFQNEAQLDKSGLPSDRFFAERPEGSVSTLKIQRTQQEDSAVYLCASSRLADLNSPLHFGNGTRLTVT.

The table lists this clone with a count of one. This sequence joins TRBV18 and TRBJ2-3; no firm D call. CDR1 is KGHSH, CDR2 LQKENI, per germline. The CDR3 length is 15 residues. The V end was cut by 3 bases, the J end by 1 base, with 11 bases between. The CDR3 reads CASSPQAGGTDTQYF. The CDR3 coding sequence is TGTGCCAGCTCACCTCAAGCTGGGGGCACAGATACGCAGTATTTT.

The chain uses TRBV6-1 and TRBJ1-3, with a weak D call TRBD1 (5 bases). V lost 3 bases and J lost 2, with 11 bases in between. The CDR3 is 15 residues long. Germline V CDR1 and CDR2: MNHNS, SASEGT. The CDR3 loop is CASSDGGVPGNTIYF. CDR3 nucleotides: TGTGCCAGCAGTGATGGAGGGGTTCCTGGAAACACCATATATTTT.

This CDR3 is CASSPPNSQPQHF. In DNA, the CDR3 is TGTGCCAGTAGTCCTCCAAATAGTCAGCCCCAGCATTTT. The V and J genes are TRBV19 and TRBJ1-5, with no clear D. Trimming removed 5 bases from V and 6 bases from J, with 11 bases in between. CDR1 is LNHDA and CDR2 is SQIVND in the germline V gene (reference sequence). CDR3 length equals 13 residues. Together with reference TRBV19 and TRBJ1-5, the CDR3 gives the full variable domain: DGGITQSPKYLFRKEGQNVTLSCEQNLNHDAMYWYRQDPGQGLRLIYYSQIVNDFQKGDIAEGYSVSREKKESFPLTVTSAQKNPTAFYLCASSPPNSQPQHFGDGTRLSIL.

The genes are TRBV28 and TRBJ1-6, with D perhaps matching TRBD1 (5 bases). Germline CDR1 reads MDHEN; CDR2 reads SYDVKM. This CDR3 has 15 amino acids. Trimming removed 6 bases from V and 14 bases from J, with 23 bases in between. In DNA, the CDR3 is TGTGCCAGCAGGCAAGCATCACAAGGGACTCAGGCCCTCCACTTT. Residues: CASRQASQGTQALHF. The whole variable domain, remainder taken from reference TRBV28 and TRBJ1-6, is DVKVTQSSRYLVKRTGEKVFLECVQDMDHENMFWYRQDPGLGLRLIYFSYDVKMKEKGDIPEGYSVSREKKERFSLILESASTNQTSMYLCASRQASQGTQALHFGNGTRLTVT.

The chain carries TRBV11-3 and TRBJ1-6; 9 bases match TRBD1. Losses at the gene ends were 5 bases for V and 9 bases for J; bases not matched to a gene: 5. CDR3 size: 14 residues. CDR1 is SGHNT and CDR2 is YENEEA in the germline V gene. CDR3 sequence reads: CASSPTGGSSPLHF. In DNA form, the CDR3 reads TGTGCCAGCAGCCCCACAGGGGGCAGTTCACCCCTCCACTTT.